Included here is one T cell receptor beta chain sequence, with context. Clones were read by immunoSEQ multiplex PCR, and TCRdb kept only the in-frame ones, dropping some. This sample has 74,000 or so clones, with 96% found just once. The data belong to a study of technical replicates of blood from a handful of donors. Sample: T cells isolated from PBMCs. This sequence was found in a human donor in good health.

In DNA, the CDR3 is TGCGCCAGCAGCTTTACCGGGACAGTGAATGAAAAACTGTTTTTT. It is translated as CASSFTGTVNEKLFF. The chain has TRBV5-1 and TRBJ1-4, with TRBD1 matching 7 bases. This CDR3 contains 15 residues. From germline, CDR1 is SGHRS and CDR2 YFSETQ. V lost 2 bases to trimming and J lost 5 bases; unmatched junction nucleotides: 6.